Listed below are T cell receptor beta chains from one sample, sequenced in a study of T-cell memory formation after mild COVID-19. TCRdb re-derived calls from the 5' RACE reads in MiXCR, one entry per CDR3 protein. There are about 340,000 distinct CDR3 sequences in the sample; less than 25% occur only once, and around 20% lies in the top ten. The sample was PBMCs or a T cell subset sorted from them (not recorded which). The source of these receptors is a man between 18 and 29 years old who had mild COVID-19 (a few samples of this study predate the infection). Cell type and time point are not known. Both conserved end residues are part of each CDR3. Each record gives: D gene, V gene, clone size, J gene, CDR3 DNA, CDR3 protein. The D gene is left open where the match is weak. Clone size is shown for a subset of rows, as once, few, many or a class of expanded clone.

d_call: TRBD2
v_call: TRBV5-1
clone_size: .
j_call: TRBJ2-5
cdr3_nt: TGCGCCAGCAGCTCTGGACTAGCGGGTCCCCAAGAGACCCAGTACTTC
cdr3_aa: CASSSGLAGPQETQYF

d_call: .
v_call: TRBV20-1
clone_size: .
j_call: TRBJ2-7
cdr3_nt: TGCAGTGCTAGAGATGGGGCGGGGCCCCCGGCCGAGCAGTACTTC
cdr3_aa: CSARDGAGPPAEQYF

d_call: TRBD2
v_call: TRBV7-3
clone_size: few
j_call: TRBJ2-1
cdr3_nt: TGTGCCAGCAGCTTAGCGGGGGGGCTGGTCAATGAGCAGTTCTTC
cdr3_aa: CASSLAGGLVNEQFF

d_call: TRBD1
v_call: TRBV7-9
clone_size: few
j_call: TRBJ2-3
cdr3_nt: TGTGCCAGCAGCTTAGGGGGGACAGGGGGTACAGATACGCAGTATTTT
cdr3_aa: CASSLGGTGGTDTQYF

d_call: .
v_call: TRBV5-6
clone_size: few
j_call: TRBJ1-2
cdr3_nt: TGTGCCAGCAGCTCGGACAGTAACTATGGCTACACCTTC
cdr3_aa: CASSSDSNYGYTF

d_call: TRBD1
v_call: TRBV23-1
clone_size: few
j_call: TRBJ2-1
cdr3_nt: TGCGCCAGCAGTCTTCGACAGGGGAACCTCTTC
cdr3_aa: CASSLRQGNLF

d_call: .
v_call: TRBV5-6
clone_size: few
j_call: TRBJ2-5
cdr3_nt: TGTGCCAGCAGGTTATGGTACCAAGAGACCCAGTACTTC
cdr3_aa: CASRLWYQETQYF

d_call: TRBD2
v_call: TRBV9
clone_size: .
j_call: TRBJ2-1
cdr3_nt: TGTGCCAGCAGCGTATTTGGCGGGGGGGCCGCGGATGAGCAGTTCTTC
cdr3_aa: CASSVFGGGAADEQFF

d_call: TRBD2
v_call: TRBV11-2
clone_size: .
j_call: TRBJ2-7
cdr3_nt: TGTGCCAGCAGCTTGGGACTAGCGGGGGTGCGGGGGAACGAGCAGTACTTC
cdr3_aa: CASSLGLAGVRGNEQYF

d_call: TRBD1
v_call: TRBV9
clone_size: few
j_call: TRBJ1-4
cdr3_nt: TGTGCCAGCAGCCCGACAGGGTTCGATGAAAAACTGTTTTTT
cdr3_aa: CASSPTGFDEKLFF

d_call: TRBD2
v_call: TRBV12-3/TRBV12-4
clone_size: .
j_call: TRBJ2-2
cdr3_nt: TGTGCCAGCACCACTTACCAGCGGGGGGGCCTGCGCGGTAGGCTGGCCGGGGAGCTGTTTTTT
cdr3_aa: CASTTYQRGGLRGRLAGELFF

d_call: TRBD2
v_call: TRBV27
clone_size: few
j_call: TRBJ2-1
cdr3_nt: TGTGCCAGCAGGCAAGCGGGGGGGTCGGATGAGCAGTTCTTC
cdr3_aa: CASRQAGGSDEQFF

d_call: .
v_call: TRBV12-3/TRBV12-4
clone_size: few
j_call: TRBJ2-3
cdr3_nt: TGTGCCAGCAGTTTGAGGGACGGGGTATTCACAGATACGCAGTATTTT
cdr3_aa: CASSLRDGVFTDTQYF

d_call: .
v_call: TRBV20-1
clone_size: .
j_call: TRBJ1-2
cdr3_nt: TGCAGTGCTAGAGATAAACGGGATGGAGGCAACTATGGCTACACCTTC
cdr3_aa: CSARDKRDGGNYGYTF

d_call: TRBD1
v_call: TRBV3-1
clone_size: few
j_call: TRBJ2-4
cdr3_nt: TGTGCCAGCAGCCCTTCCGGGACAGGGGAAGGGGACGTCCAGTACTTC
cdr3_aa: CASSPSGTGEGDVQYF

d_call: .
v_call: TRBV12-3/TRBV12-4
clone_size: few
j_call: TRBJ1-2
cdr3_nt: TGTGCCAGCAGTTTGCAGGGGATGAACTATGGCTACACCTTC
cdr3_aa: CASSLQGMNYGYTF

d_call: .
v_call: TRBV5-4
clone_size: many
j_call: TRBJ1-1
cdr3_nt: TGTGCCAGCAGCTTGGTCCGGGTGGAGGGCACTGAAGCTTTCTTT
cdr3_aa: CASSLVRVEGTEAFF

d_call: .
v_call: TRBV6-6
clone_size: many
j_call: TRBJ2-4
cdr3_nt: TGTGCCAGCGGAAAACAGGAAAACATTCAGTACTTC
cdr3_aa: CASGKQENIQYF

d_call: .
v_call: TRBV7-9
clone_size: .
j_call: TRBJ2-5
cdr3_nt: TGTGCCAGCAGCCCCGGATTCGACGGTCTATGGGGGACCCAGTACTTC
cdr3_aa: CASSPGFDGLWGTQYF

d_call: .
v_call: TRBV9
clone_size: few
j_call: TRBJ1-1
cdr3_nt: TGTGCCAGCAGCGCCTGGGAGGGGGGATTGGGAAACACTGAAGCTTTCTTT
cdr3_aa: CASSAWEGGLGNTEAFF

d_call: .
v_call: TRBV29-1
clone_size: .
j_call: TRBJ1-1
cdr3_nt: TGCAGCGTTGCTCAGAAATCGTGGAACACTGAAGCTTTCTTT
cdr3_aa: CSVAQKSWNTEAFF

d_call: TRBD1
v_call: TRBV11-2
clone_size: few
j_call: TRBJ1-5
cdr3_nt: TGTGCCAGCAGCGAGACAGGGGACAATCAGCCCCAGCATTTT
cdr3_aa: CASSETGDNQPQHF

d_call: .
v_call: TRBV12-3/TRBV12-4
clone_size: few
j_call: TRBJ2-5
cdr3_nt: TGTGCCAGCAGCCTAAGACCTGCCGGAGGAGAGACCCAGTACTTC
cdr3_aa: CASSLRPAGGETQYF

d_call: .
v_call: TRBV29-1
clone_size: few
j_call: TRBJ1-1
cdr3_nt: TGCAGCGTTGGGGCCGTGGGGCTGAACACTGAAGCTTTCTTT
cdr3_aa: CSVGAVGLNTEAFF

d_call: .
v_call: TRBV12-3/TRBV12-4
clone_size: .
j_call: TRBJ1-5
cdr3_nt: TGTGCCAGCAGCCCGGGGACGGGGGGTAGCAATCAGCCCCAGCATTTT
cdr3_aa: CASSPGTGGSNQPQHF

d_call: .
v_call: TRBV10-3
clone_size: few
j_call: TRBJ2-7
cdr3_nt: TGTGCCATCGCCACCGGGACACAGCCCTACGAGCAGTACTTC
cdr3_aa: CAIATGTQPYEQYF

d_call: TRBD2
v_call: TRBV5-1
clone_size: .
j_call: TRBJ2-5
cdr3_nt: TGCGCCAGCAGCCAAGCTAGCGGGGGGGCCGCCAAGACCCAGTACTTC
cdr3_aa: CASSQASGGAAKTQYF

d_call: .
v_call: TRBV12-3/TRBV12-4
clone_size: .
j_call: TRBJ1-1
cdr3_nt: TGTGCCAGCAGTTTACGGCAGAGGAACACTGAAGCTTTCTTT
cdr3_aa: CASSLRQRNTEAFF

d_call: TRBD1
v_call: TRBV11-2
clone_size: few
j_call: TRBJ2-7
cdr3_nt: TGTGCCAGCAGCTTAGAAACCTACAGGGGGCCGCCCTACGAGCAGTACTTC
cdr3_aa: CASSLETYRGPPYEQYF

d_call: TRBD2
v_call: TRBV10-2
clone_size: few
j_call: TRBJ2-1
cdr3_nt: TGCGCCAGCAGTGAGTTGAGCGGGGGATACAATGAGCAGTTCTTC
cdr3_aa: CASSELSGGYNEQFF

d_call: .
v_call: TRBV29-1
clone_size: many
j_call: TRBJ1-1
cdr3_nt: TGCAGCGTTGAACCGTTTGTGAACACTGAAGCTTTCTTT
cdr3_aa: CSVEPFVNTEAFF

d_call: .
v_call: TRBV20-1
clone_size: .
j_call: TRBJ1-2
cdr3_nt: TGCAGTGCTAGCAGGTACTATGGCTACACCTTC
cdr3_aa: CSASRYYGYTF

d_call: .
v_call: TRBV6-6
clone_size: few
j_call: TRBJ1-1
cdr3_nt: TGTGCCAGCAGTTATGACGACACTGAAGCTTTCTTT
cdr3_aa: CASSYDDTEAFF

d_call: .
v_call: TRBV28
clone_size: .
j_call: TRBJ2-1
cdr3_nt: TGTGCCAGCAGTTTCAGGGTCCTTTTCGGGCAGTTCTTC
cdr3_aa: CASSFRVLFGQFF

d_call: .
v_call: TRBV5-1
clone_size: .
j_call: TRBJ1-1
cdr3_nt: TGCGCCAGCACGTTCGGGGGGACTAACACTGAAGCTTTCTTT
cdr3_aa: CASTFGGTNTEAFF

d_call: .
v_call: TRBV7-3
clone_size: many
j_call: TRBJ2-2
cdr3_nt: TGTGCCAGCAGCAAACGCCCGGCCACCGGGGAGCTGTTTTTT
cdr3_aa: CASSKRPATGELFF

d_call: .
v_call: TRBV5-4
clone_size: few
j_call: TRBJ2-3
cdr3_nt: TGTGCCAGCAGCTACCATGGGGAATATACGCAGTATTTT
cdr3_aa: CASSYHGEYTQYF

d_call: .
v_call: TRBV28
clone_size: .
j_call: TRBJ1-2
cdr3_nt: TGTGCCAGCAGCAGTCCCTTCGGGGGCTATGTCTACACCTTC
cdr3_aa: CASSSPFGGYVYTF

d_call: .
v_call: TRBV5-5
clone_size: .
j_call: TRBJ1-2
cdr3_nt: TGTGCCAGCAGCTTGAGTCAGAGGATCGGCGGAGCCTATGGCTACACCTTC
cdr3_aa: CASSLSQRIGGAYGYTF

d_call: TRBD1
v_call: TRBV7-9
clone_size: .
j_call: TRBJ2-7
cdr3_nt: TGTGCCAGCACTATACAGGGGTTTCGCGAGCAGTACTTC
cdr3_aa: CASTIQGFREQYF

d_call: .
v_call: TRBV24-1
clone_size: once
j_call: TRBJ1-2
cdr3_nt: TGTGCCACCAGTGCGGCCGAGCGGGGCTACACCTTC
cdr3_aa: CATSAAERGYTF